This TCR beta chain was obtained from a study of beta chain features in type 1 diabetes (dated by TCRdb to between 2018 and 2020). Regarding the research as a whole: No differences in mean age, gender distribution, total cell number or subset yield were found between patients and healthy donors. The study compared TCRB repertoires of sorted circulating CD4+ T cell subsets between recently diagnosed type 1 diabetes patients and matched healthy donors. Across all samples, some 100,000,000 sorted cells were examined, and cell number per subset correlated strongly with RNA yield. Regulatory and stem cell-like memory subsets were obtained from only 8 patients and about 8 healthy donors, while naive and central memory subsets were obtained from all 30 or so donors.

The High Capacity cDNA Reverse Transcription Kit was used to reverse transcribe all of the isolated RNA, meaning that expressed TCRB transcripts were what got sequenced. Naive, central memory and regulatory T cell samples underwent deep immunoSEQ sequencing, averaging about 3.3 million total reads per sample. Sorted cells were lysed in RLT buffer and RNA was extracted with DNase-treated RNeasy Micro or Mini kits, depending on cell number. Each cell subset was processed on its own to prevent cross-contamination, while patient and healthy donor samples were processed together. The immunoSEQ multiplex PCR was used to amplify TCRB sequences from cDNA, yielding 87-bp fragments that span the CDR3 region. Sequencing of the amplicons was done on the Illumina HiSeq platform. In the authors' own workflow: PCR bias was computationally corrected using synthetic template baselines, reads within Hamming distance 2 were collapsed, and singletons that could not be merged were discarded. By aligning reads against IMGT, V, D and J genes, CDR3 length, and insertions or deletions at six rearrangement sites were assigned. Within each subset, clonotype counts were normalized to sorted cell number, and only after that were true diversity and Gini coefficients computed with the tcR R package. The overlap coefficient, calculated on TCRB nucleotide sequences, was used to quantify repertoire sharing. Out-of-frame TCRB sequences from naive cells were analyzed to stand in for the pre-selection repertoire. The source is immuneACCESS, and TCRdb retained only in-frame sequences with V and J called. Part of the clones is not carried over; for the studies checked, unresolved V genes explain less than half of this, and the remainder is unexplained. V, J and clone size are those of that table, while D and trimming were read from the DNA. For this sample the table gives about 360,000 clones, of which roughly 12% were detected only once. The ten biggest clones cover roughly 0.015% of the sample.

Notes on this clone: Its antigen remains undetermined. No base qualities exist here, and no much larger clone lies one base off it.

From each donor, a single peripheral blood sample of around 120 mL on average was drawn into heparinised tubes. Naive, central memory, regulatory and stem cell-like memory CD4+ T cells were sorted on a BD FACSAria II using a panel including CD45RO, CCR7, CD25, CD127, CD95 and CD27. Purity was above 95% for every sorted population. Right away, PBMCs were isolated by Lymphoprep density gradient centrifugation and were stained directly, with no culture step. So that batch effects would be minimized, each experiment stained and sorted samples in pairs, pairing one healthy donor with one patient. General findings and caveats noted by the study authors: A moderate but significant shortening of TCRB CDR3 length was observed in type 1 diabetes patients in all four CD4+ subsets. PCR might favor shorter templates, but patient and control samples were amplified and corrected together, so any skew would affect both groups equally. Naive, central memory and regulatory TCRB repertoires appeared to be more alike among patients than among healthy donors. Because small numbers of individuals were included in the HLA sub-analyses, any influence of HLA type on TCRB rearrangement was left unresolved. Sequencing cDNA rather than genomic DNA could over-represent highly expressing activated cells, although activation and CD3 levels did not differ between groups. Fewer insertions and more nucleotide deletions at VDJ recombination sites were observed in patients with type 1 diabetes, implying thymic rearrangement abnormalities.

Its CDR3 holds 14 amino acids, cysteine through phenylalanine. Only the CDR3 DNA is retained, 42 bases long and in frame from the first base. CDR1 is given as MNHEY and CDR2 as SMNVEV, both from the germline V gene (reference sequence). V and J are truncated by 5 bases and 6 bases respectively, leaving an intervening sequence of 15 bases. The sequence came from a man aged 18 to 30 in good health. Material: naive CD4+ T cells from blood. Sample cell subset or site, as interpreted from the label and publication: true naive CD4+ T cells. The V gene is TRBV27 and the J gene is TRBJ2-3; TRBD2 could be the D gene, as 6 bases match. The DNA reads as follows: TGTGCCAGCAGTAAAGGACTACCAAGTGATACGCAGTATTTT. It specifies CASSKGLPSDTQYF.